This T cell receptor (beta chain) was profiled in a study of OX40 agonist ivuxolimab in advanced cancers. Study summary: Each dose-escalation patient presented with hepatocellular carcinoma, melanoma, renal cell or head and neck cancer.

General study points: People who partly responded at 0.1-3.0 mg/kg had some of the least clonal expansion seen.

Of note for this clone: The antigen is undetermined.

Libraries were prepared by immunoSEQ multiplex PCR; TCRdb keeps only in-frame clonotypes and omits some of them. The sample has over 75,000 clones, approximately 90% seen once; the top ten hold approximately 1.5%. Looked up from germline, CDR1 is MNHEY and CDR2 is SVGAGI. V gave up 4 bases and J gave up 6 bases, with 10 bases separating them. The CDR3 sequence is 13 residues long. The clonotype comes from an adult with an advanced solid tumor such as melanoma, head and neck, liver or kidney cancer. Sequencing used CD4+ or CD8+ T cells sorted from blood, obtained in a trial of the OX40 agonist ivuxolimab. The chain has TRBV6-5 and TRBJ1-5, with D tentatively TRBD1 (6 bases). Written as DNA, the CDR3 is TGTGCCAGCAGTTCCCGAGGGGGTCAGCCCCAGCATTTT. It yields the protein CASSSRGGQPQHF.